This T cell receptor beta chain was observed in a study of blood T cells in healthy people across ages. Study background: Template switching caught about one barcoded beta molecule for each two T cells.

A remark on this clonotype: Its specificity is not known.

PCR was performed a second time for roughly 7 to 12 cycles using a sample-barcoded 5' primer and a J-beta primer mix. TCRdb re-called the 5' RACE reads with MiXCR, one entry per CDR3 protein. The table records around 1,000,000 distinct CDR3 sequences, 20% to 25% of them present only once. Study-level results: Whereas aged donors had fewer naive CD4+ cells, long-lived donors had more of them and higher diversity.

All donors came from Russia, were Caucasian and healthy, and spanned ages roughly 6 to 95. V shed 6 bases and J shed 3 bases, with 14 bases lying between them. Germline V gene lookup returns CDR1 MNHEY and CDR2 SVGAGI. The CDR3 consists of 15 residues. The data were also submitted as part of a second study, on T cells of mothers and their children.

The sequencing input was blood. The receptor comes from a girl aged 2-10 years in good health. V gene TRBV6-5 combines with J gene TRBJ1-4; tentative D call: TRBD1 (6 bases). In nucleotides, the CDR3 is TGTGCCAGCAGCCCCAAGACAGGACCTAATGAAAAACTGTTTTTT. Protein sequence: CASSPKTGPNEKLFF.